The T cell receptor beta chain under discussion was sequenced for a study of OX40 agonist ivuxolimab in advanced cancers. Study-level background: Ivuxolimab was delivered to patients intravenously every 2 weeks at doses spanning 0.01 to 10 mg/kg. One patient with hepatocellular carcinoma and two with cutaneous melanoma, three in all, had partial responses. Notes on the study in general: Clonal expansion was seen in CD4+ and CD8+ blood T cells by week 6 at 0.1 to 3.0 mg/kg.

Profiling relied on immunoSEQ multiplex PCR, and the TCRdb table lists in-frame clones only, not all of them. Of around 50,000 clones in the sample, about 88% were seen once. At cycle 4 day 1, cycle 7 day 1, and baseline, blood was sampled. CDR3 length: 14 amino acids. This clone appeared a single time. As yet, its antigen is unknown. The sequence came from an adult with an advanced solid tumor such as melanoma, head and neck, liver or kidney cancer. The sample here was CD4+ or CD8+ T cells sorted from blood, taken in a trial of the OX40 agonist ivuxolimab. This chain joins TRBV21-1 and TRBJ2-1. TRBV21-1 is given as a pseudogene. The CDR3 region is CASSTWDVYNEQFF. Written as DNA, the CDR3 is TGTGCCAGCAGCACCTGGGACGTATACAATGAGCAGTTCTTC.